The rows below give T cell receptor beta chains drawn from one sample of a study of T cell repertoires in cytomegalovirus infection. TCRdb re-analysed the reads in MiXCR, keeping a single row per CDR3 protein. The sample has 250,000 or so distinct CDR3 sequences; 15% to 20% are singletons. The source material was CD8+ T cells from PBMCs. All receptors derive from a human donor in good health (CMV status not recorded). Some clones in this sample may be carry-over from other donors' samples. Each CDR3 is given with its conserved first and last residue. The D gene is left open where the match is weak. Clone size is stated in some rows and not others, as once, few, many or a class when expanded.

cdr3_aa cdr3_nt j_call clone_size d_call v_call
CASSSGQSTGELFF TGTGCCAGCAGCTCGGGACAGTCCACCGGGGAGCTGTTTTTT TRBJ2-2 many TRBD1 TRBV7-3
CASSLYGGQGASGELFF TGTGCCAGCAGTTTATATGGGGGACAGGGGGCATCGGGGGAGCTGTTTTTT TRBJ2-2 few TRBD1 TRBV28
CASSQDQTPRTF TGCGCCAGCAGCCAAGATCAGACTCCGAGGACCTTC TRBJ1-2 - - TRBV4-1
CASSPASLDILNTEAFF TGTGCCAGCAGCCCAGCTTCCCTGGACATCCTGAACACTGAAGCTTTCTTT TRBJ1-1 - - TRBV3-1
CASSPGIGSYEQYF TGTGCCAGCAGCCCCGGGATCGGATCCTACGAGCAGTACTTC TRBJ2-7 few - TRBV4-1
CASSLEPLITGGTGYTF TGTGCCAGCAGCTTAGAACCTCTTATCACAGGGGGGACTGGCTACACCTTC TRBJ1-2 - TRBD1 TRBV13
CSVEDARGRTDTQYF TGCAGCGTTGAAGACGCCAGGGGGCGAACAGATACGCAGTATTTT TRBJ2-3 few TRBD1 TRBV29-1
CASSFVNPGGYTF TGTGCCAGCAGTTTCGTTAACCCAGGGGGCTACACCTTC TRBJ1-2 - - TRBV12-3/TRBV12-4
CASNRQTFSGNTIYF TGTGCCAGTAATCGACAGACCTTCTCTGGAAACACCATATATTTT TRBJ1-3 few - TRBV19
CASSRAGGTYNEQFF TGTGCCAGCAGCCGGGCTGGGGGGACCTACAATGAGCAGTTCTTC TRBJ2-1 many - TRBV7-6
CSARDGPAIQETQYF TGCAGTGCTAGAGATGGTCCGGCTATCCAAGAGACCCAGTACTTC TRBJ2-5 - - TRBV20-1
CASSQTLGQPQHF TGCGCCAGCAGCCAAACCCTGGGGCAGCCCCAGCATTTT TRBJ1-5 many - TRBV4-1
CASSLAVQGANEKLFF TGTGCCAGCAGCTTAGCGGTTCAGGGCGCGAATGAAAAACTGTTTTTT TRBJ1-4 many - TRBV7-6